Listed here are 10 T cell receptor beta chains from one sample, sequenced in a study of neurological immune-mediated disorders. TCRdb reprocessed the 5' RACE reads via MiXCR and lists one record per CDR3 protein. The sample shows more than 15,000 distinct CDR3 sequences, around 15% of them seen only once. Sequencing input: CD4+ T cells from blood. The receptor set was obtained from an older woman with HTLV-1-associated myelopathy (HAM/TSP).

On this clonotype: The CDR3 ends on some other residue instead of the conserved phenylalanine or tryptophan, so this is likely a read error. The chain has TRBV6-2 or TRBV6-3 and TRBJ2-3, with 7 bases lining up with TRBD2. Per the germline V gene, CDR1 is MNHEY and CDR2 is SVGEGT. Trimming cost V 10 bases and J 7 bases; bases outside gene matches: 8. There are 12 residues in the CDR3. The CDR3 coding sequence is TGTGCCATCCGGGACTATGCATATACGCAGTATCTT. Translation: CAIRDYAYTQYL.

This clonotype was seen many times. The chain has TRBV20-1 and TRBJ2-2; D is unclear. Germline CDR1 DFQATT, CDR2 SNEGSKA (reference sequence). This CDR3 spans 13 amino acids. Trimming took off 4 bases at V and 6 bases at J, with 12 bases between the two ends. The CDR3 nucleotides are TGCAGTGCTACGAACTTCAACGCCGGGGAGCTGTTTTTT. It specifies CSATNFNAGELFF.

This clonotype appeared many times. V and J are TRBV5-8 and TRBJ1-5; D unresolved. The CDR3 runs 13 residues. Looked up from germline, CDR1 is SGHTS and CDR2 is YDEGEE. The ends were cut back, 0 bases at V and 9 bases at J, with 10 bases in the middle. CDR3 coding DNA: TGTGCCAGCAGCTTGGAAAGGGAAACGCCCCAGCATTTT. Its protein is CASSLERETPQHF.

At least ten counts were recorded for this clonotype. This chain joins TRBV24-1 and TRBJ1-5; no definite D call. The CDR3 is made up of 15 amino acids. Looked up from germline, CDR1 is KGHDR and CDR2 is SFDVKD. The V gene lost 4 bases and the J gene lost 6 bases, with 15 bases spanning the gap. The CDR3 DNA reads as TGTGCCACCAGTGAGGCTGGGATTCGGGGTCAGCCCCAGCATTTT. As protein: CATSEAGIRGQPQHF.

This clonotype was found many times. The chain couples TRBV4-2 to TRBJ2-1; 9 nucleotides match TRBD2. CDR3 length: 15 residues. Germline values: CDR1 LGHNA, CDR2 YNFKEQ. The J segment lost 2 bases and the V segment lost 6 bases, leaving 5 bases of the junction unmatched. The DNA for the CDR3 is TGTGCCAGCAGTCCAGCGGGGGGCACCTACAATGAGCAGTTCTTC. Its translation: CASSPAGGTYNEQFF.

This clonotype was recorded many times. The V and J genes are TRBV18 and TRBJ1-1; D is unclear. Germline V CDR1 and CDR2: KGHSH, LQKENI. The V end lost 4 bases, the J end lost 2 bases, and 8 bases lay between the germline ends. The CDR3 is 13 residues long. Here the CDR3 DNA reads TGTGCCAGCTCACTTTCCGGTAACACTGAAGCTTTCTTT. Its protein product is CASSLSGNTEAFF.

With regard to this clonotype: It is unclear where the CDR3 begins or ends on the DNA, so no DNA is shown, and the CDR3 is as TCRdb lists it. The chain combines TRBV5-5 with TRBJ1-1; the DNA was not compared with TRBD1, the D call given in the table. The CDR3 has 21 amino acids, counting both end residues. Germline CDR1 is SGHKS and CDR2 is YYEKEE (reference sequence). The CDR3 protein is CASSFYICSASPVGVNTEAFF.

This clonotype was counted ten times or more. The chain uses TRBV7-2 and TRBJ2-7; TRBD1 matches at 7 bases. The CDR3 has 14 residues. CDR1 SGHTA and CDR2 FQGNSA come from the germline V gene. Unmatched junction bases numbered 12, after V lost 6 bases and J lost 7 bases. CDR3 amino acids: CASSLTGVSKEQYF. CDR3 bases: TGTGCCAGCAGTTTAACAGGGGTCTCTAAAGAGCAGTACTTC.

This clonotype was recorded at least ten times. The chain carries TRBV19 and TRBJ1-2, with 8 nucleotides matching TRBD1. Germline loops: CDR1 LNHDA, CDR2 SQIVND (reference sequence). The length of the CDR3 is 14 residues. With 4 bases clipped from V and 7 bases from J, the junction kept 8 bases outside the gene matches. CDR3 residues: CASSNQGARSGYTF. As DNA, the CDR3 is TGTGCCAGTAGTAACCAGGGGGCGCGGAGTGGCTACACCTTC.

This clonotype was observed many times. The chain employs TRBV29-1 and TRBJ1-3; D is uncertain. CDR1 SQVTM and CDR2 ANQGSEA come from the germline V gene. V gave up 2 bases and J gave up 3 bases, with 14 bases separating them. The CDR3 has 15 residues. The CDR3 nucleotides are TGCAGCGTTGAAAACCCCGGACTCCTTGGAAACACCATATATTTT. It specifies CSVENPGLLGNTIYF.